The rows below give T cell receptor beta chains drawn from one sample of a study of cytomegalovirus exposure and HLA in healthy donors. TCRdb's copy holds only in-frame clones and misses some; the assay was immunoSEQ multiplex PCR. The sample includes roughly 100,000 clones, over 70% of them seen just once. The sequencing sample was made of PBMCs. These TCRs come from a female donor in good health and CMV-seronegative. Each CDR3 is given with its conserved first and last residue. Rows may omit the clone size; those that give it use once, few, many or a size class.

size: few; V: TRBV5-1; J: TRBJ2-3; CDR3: CASSVYPSGQRGDTQYF
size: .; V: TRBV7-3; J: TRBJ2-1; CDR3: CASSLGSGRGNEQFF
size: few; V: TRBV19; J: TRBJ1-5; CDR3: CASSILGDQPQHF
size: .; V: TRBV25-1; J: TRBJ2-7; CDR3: CASSRLHEQYF
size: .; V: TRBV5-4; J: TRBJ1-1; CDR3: CASSLRTGDNEAFF
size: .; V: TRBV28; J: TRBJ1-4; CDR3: CATTKGRQGNEKLFF
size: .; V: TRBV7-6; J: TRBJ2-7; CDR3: CASSPRTKGGVYF
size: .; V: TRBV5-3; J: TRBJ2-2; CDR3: CARSSGTGMITGELFF
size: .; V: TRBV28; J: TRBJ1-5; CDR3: CASSLRRRGGQGSNQPQHF
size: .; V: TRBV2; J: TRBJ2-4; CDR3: CASNKGGGDIQYF
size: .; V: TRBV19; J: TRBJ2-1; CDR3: CASSRTGGRAGNEQFF
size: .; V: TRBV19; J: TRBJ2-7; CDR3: CASSPQETSAYEQYF
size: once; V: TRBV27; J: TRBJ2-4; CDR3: CASSKGLAGGLAKNIQYF
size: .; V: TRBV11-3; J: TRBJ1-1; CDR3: CASSLDSQGATEAFF
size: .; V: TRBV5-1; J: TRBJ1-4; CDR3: CASSLESVNEKLFF
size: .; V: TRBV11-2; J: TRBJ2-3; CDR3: CASSFREGLGTDTQYF
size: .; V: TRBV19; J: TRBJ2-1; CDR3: CASRVAGGGNEQFF
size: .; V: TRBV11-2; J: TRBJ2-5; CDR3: CASSTDRVGETQYF
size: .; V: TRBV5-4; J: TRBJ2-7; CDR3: CASSLAGSYEQYF
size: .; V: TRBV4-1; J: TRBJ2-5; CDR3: CASSQERVAGGRVETQYF
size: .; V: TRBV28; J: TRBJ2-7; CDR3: CASSQPGTGIIYEQYF
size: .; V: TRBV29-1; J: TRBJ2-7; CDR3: CSALINYEQYF
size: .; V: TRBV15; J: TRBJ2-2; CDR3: CATAASSGRAQNTGELFF
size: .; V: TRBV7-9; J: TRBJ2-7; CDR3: CASTPGAASEQYF
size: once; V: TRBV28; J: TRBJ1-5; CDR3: CASSWGTGSNQPQHF
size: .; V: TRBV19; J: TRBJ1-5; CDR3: CASSIGRGLINQPQHF
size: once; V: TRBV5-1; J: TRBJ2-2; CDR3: CASSLAISGGSSGELFF
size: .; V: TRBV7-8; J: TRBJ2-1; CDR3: CASSFLAGGNSYNEQFF
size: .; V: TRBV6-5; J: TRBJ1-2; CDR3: CASSSTGGYTF
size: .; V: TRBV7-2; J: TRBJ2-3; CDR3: CASSSPGDRGTDTQYF
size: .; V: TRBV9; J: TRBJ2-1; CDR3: CASSAPQGGDNEQFF
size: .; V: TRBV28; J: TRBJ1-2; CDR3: CASSARDWGGDYGYTF
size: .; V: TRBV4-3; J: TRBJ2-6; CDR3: CASSQGLVSSGANVLTF
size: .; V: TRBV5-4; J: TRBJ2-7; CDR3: CASSGAGQGAYEQYF
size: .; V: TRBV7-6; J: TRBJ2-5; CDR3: CASSPQPPLIQETQYF
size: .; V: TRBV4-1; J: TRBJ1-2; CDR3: CASSQVTGQGYGYTF
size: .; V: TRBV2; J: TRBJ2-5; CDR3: CASTGGEEVTQYF
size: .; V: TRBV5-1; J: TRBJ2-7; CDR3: CASSPTGVGEQYF
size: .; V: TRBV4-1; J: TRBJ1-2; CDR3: CASSQGDRRVPNYGYTF
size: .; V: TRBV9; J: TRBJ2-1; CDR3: CASSAGRGNEQFF
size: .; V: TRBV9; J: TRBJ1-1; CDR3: CASSVVVAAGAEAFF
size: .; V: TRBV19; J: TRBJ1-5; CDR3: CASSIWTGRGQPQHF
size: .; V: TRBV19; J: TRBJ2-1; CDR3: CASSMSGGPYEQFF